The 15 T cell receptor beta chains in this list originate from one sample, sequenced in a study of patients and donors after allogeneic stem cell transplantation (TCRdb year 2020). The method behind the library was RT-PCR. Sequencing used a NextSeq 550. The raw public data were reprocessed by TCRdb itself: fastp quality trimming at Q25, MiXCR clonotype calling, in-frame beta chains only. Identical CDR3 protein sequences are pooled into one entry, listed with their most common genes and DNA. In this sample the table shows roughly 250,000 distinct CDR3 sequences, roughly 15% of which occur a single time. The leading ten clones occupy 9.5% to 13% of the sample. Specimen: blood, either unsorted or a sorted T cell fraction (not recorded which). The origin of the receptors is a human donor who was either an allogeneic HSCT recipient or a stem cell or donor lymphocyte infusion donor (not recorded which). It is not recorded whose cells these are; they may come from a transplant donor.

This clonotype was recorded a few times. The chain recombines TRBV11-2 with TRBJ1-2, with 10 nucleotides matching TRBD1. Germline V gene sequence: CDR1 SGHAT, CDR2 FQNNGV. The CDR3 totals 15 residues. V lost 5 bases, J lost 8 bases, and 11 bases stayed unmatched. This CDR3 reads CASSPAGQGIFGYTF. In DNA form, the CDR3 reads TGTGCCAGCAGCCCAGCGGGACAGGGGATATTCGGCTACACCTTC.

The chain has TRBV12-3 or TRBV12-4 and TRBJ1-2, with D possibly being TRBD1 (5 bases). V was shortened by 6 bases and J by 8 bases, with 16 bases between the two germline ends. The CDR3 is 13 amino acids. In DNA form, the CDR3 reads TGTGCCAGCAGCCGGGACCGCTCGGGAGGCTACACCTTC. Translation gives CASSRDRSGGYTF.

Only a few counts were recorded for this clonotype. The chain has TRBV20-1 and TRBJ2-3; 7 positions match TRBD1. Trimming took 3 bases from V and 2 from J; bases not matched to a gene: 8. The CDR3 contains 15 residues. From germline, CDR1 is DFQATT and CDR2 SNEGSKA (reference sequence). This CDR3 is CSARQGVILTDTQYF. The DNA of the CDR3 is TGCAGTGCTAGGCAGGGGGTGATCCTCACAGATACGCAGTATTTT.

This clonotype was detected many times. The V gene is TRBV10-3, the J gene TRBJ1-5; 7 bases match TRBD1. The CDR3 has 14 amino acids. J gave up 6 bases and V 6 bases, and 8 bases lay outside the gene matches. CDR1 is ENHRY and CDR2 is SYGVKD in the germline V gene. CDR3 sequence reads: CAISGQGVSQPQHF. For the CDR3, the DNA is TGTGCCATCAGCGGGCAGGGGGTATCTCAGCCCCAGCATTTT.

This clonotype was seen at least ten times. The chain carries TRBV11-2 and TRBJ2-1; 7 bases match TRBD2. Looked up from germline, CDR1 is SGHAT and CDR2 is FQNNGV. There are 15 residues in the CDR3. V lost 5 bases and J lost 0; bases outside the gene matches: 4. This chain's CDR3 is CASSSGAFSYNEQFF. DNA of the CDR3: TGTGCCAGCAGCAGCGGGGCGTTCTCCTACAATGAGCAGTTCTTC.

The table lists this clonotype with many counts. The chain employs TRBV27 and TRBJ2-2, with D hard to call. CDR3 size: 11 residues. V was trimmed by 0 bases and J by 7 bases, leaving 0 bases between them. CDR1 is MNHEY and CDR2 is SMNVEV in the germline V gene (reference sequence). The CDR3 DNA sequence: TGTGCCAGCAGTTTATCCGGGGAGCTGTTTTTT. Protein: CASSLSGELFF.

This clonotype was recorded at least ten times. The rearrangement uses TRBV12-3 or TRBV12-4 and TRBJ2-1; 9 bases are a match to TRBD1. There are 15 residues in the CDR3. The J segment lost 7 bases and the V segment lost 3 bases, leaving 7 bases of the junction unmatched. Here the CDR3 DNA reads TGTGCCAGCAGTTTGGGGGACAGGGCGAAGAATGAGCAGTTCTTC. Protein: CASSLGDRAKNEQFF.

This clonotype was counted only a few times. The chain carries TRBV6-2 or TRBV6-3 and TRBJ1-2; D is unresolved. Germline CDR1 MNHEY, CDR2 SVGEGT. There are 12 residues in the CDR3. The V and J ends lost 5 bases and 8 bases respectively, with 12 bases between them. CDR3 amino acids: CASSPQPEGYTF. The DNA for the CDR3 is TGTGCCAGCAGTCCCCAACCGGAGGGCTACACCTTC.

The CDR3 is CASSQVTVGTPTDTQYF. The CDR3 DNA reads TGTGCCAGCAGCCAAGTGACAGTCGGGACTCCCACAGATACGCAGTATTTT. J is TRBJ2-3 and V is TRBV3-1; possible D gene TRBD2, 6 bases. The CDR3 runs to 17 residues. Trimming removed 1 base from V and 2 bases from J, with 16 bases in between. The germline V gene has CDR1 LGHDT and CDR2 YNNKEL (reference sequence).

The sample holds many counts of this clonotype. The V gene is TRBV2, the J gene TRBJ2-6, with TRBD1 matching 8 bases. Germline lookup yields CDR1 SNHLY and CDR2 FYNNEI. V lost 10 bases and J lost 0; bases outside the gene matches: 8. This CDR3 is built from 16 residues. The CDR3 here is CATRSGGSSGANVLTF. Written as DNA, the CDR3 is TGTGCCACCCGATCAGGGGGCAGCTCTGGGGCCAACGTCCTGACTTTC.

The rearrangement links TRBV20-1 to TRBJ2-7; D possibly corresponds to TRBD1 (5 bases). V dropped 3 bases and J dropped 6 bases, with 15 bases sitting between them. This CDR3 is built from 13 residues. Germline assignment: CDR1 DFQATT and CDR2 SNEGSKA (reference sequence). CDR3 in DNA: TGCAGTGCTAGGGGGCAATCGGATCGCGAGCAGTACTTC. Translating gives CSARGQSDREQYF.

In its sample, this clonotype was seen many times. The V gene is TRBV6-1, the J gene TRBJ1-2; the match to TRBD1 covers 9 bases. Trimming cost V 3 bases and J 6 bases; bases outside gene matches: 5. The CDR3 is 14 amino acids. Germline values: CDR1 MNHNS, CDR2 SASEGT. The CDR3 reads CASSDGQGSHGYTF. In nucleotides, the CDR3 is TGTGCCAGCAGTGACGGACAGGGGTCCCATGGCTACACCTTC.

This clonotype was seen a few times. The chain carries TRBV5-1 and TRBJ2-2; TRBD1 matches 9 bases. The CDR3 runs 17 residues. The trim removed 4 bases at V and 4 bases at J, leaving 11 bases unmatched. The germline V gene has CDR1 SGHRS and CDR2 YFSETQ. This CDR3 reads CASSAGNRGLGTGELFF. The CDR3 nucleotides are TGCGCCAGCAGCGCCGGGAACAGGGGGCTGGGCACCGGGGAGCTGTTTTTT.

The chain joins TRBV12-3 or TRBV12-4 to TRBJ2-5; D remains unclear. Trimming removed 2 bases from V and 1 base from J, with 11 bases in between. This CDR3 contains 15 residues. CDR3 sequence: CASSLRKGIQETQYF. The CDR3 DNA is TGTGCCAGCAGTTTACGAAAAGGGATCCAAGAGACCCAGTACTTC.

This clonotype was seen at least ten times. The gene calls are TRBV6-2 or TRBV6-3 and TRBJ1-5, with 7 bases that match TRBD1. Germline loops: CDR1 MNHEY, CDR2 SVGEGT. V shed 6 bases, J shed 6 bases, and the junction held 8 bases outside the gene matches. The CDR3 is 14 amino acids. CDR3 in amino acids: CASSPGQSSQPQHF. DNA for the CDR3: TGTGCCAGCAGCCCGGGACAGTCTAGTCAGCCCCAGCATTTT.